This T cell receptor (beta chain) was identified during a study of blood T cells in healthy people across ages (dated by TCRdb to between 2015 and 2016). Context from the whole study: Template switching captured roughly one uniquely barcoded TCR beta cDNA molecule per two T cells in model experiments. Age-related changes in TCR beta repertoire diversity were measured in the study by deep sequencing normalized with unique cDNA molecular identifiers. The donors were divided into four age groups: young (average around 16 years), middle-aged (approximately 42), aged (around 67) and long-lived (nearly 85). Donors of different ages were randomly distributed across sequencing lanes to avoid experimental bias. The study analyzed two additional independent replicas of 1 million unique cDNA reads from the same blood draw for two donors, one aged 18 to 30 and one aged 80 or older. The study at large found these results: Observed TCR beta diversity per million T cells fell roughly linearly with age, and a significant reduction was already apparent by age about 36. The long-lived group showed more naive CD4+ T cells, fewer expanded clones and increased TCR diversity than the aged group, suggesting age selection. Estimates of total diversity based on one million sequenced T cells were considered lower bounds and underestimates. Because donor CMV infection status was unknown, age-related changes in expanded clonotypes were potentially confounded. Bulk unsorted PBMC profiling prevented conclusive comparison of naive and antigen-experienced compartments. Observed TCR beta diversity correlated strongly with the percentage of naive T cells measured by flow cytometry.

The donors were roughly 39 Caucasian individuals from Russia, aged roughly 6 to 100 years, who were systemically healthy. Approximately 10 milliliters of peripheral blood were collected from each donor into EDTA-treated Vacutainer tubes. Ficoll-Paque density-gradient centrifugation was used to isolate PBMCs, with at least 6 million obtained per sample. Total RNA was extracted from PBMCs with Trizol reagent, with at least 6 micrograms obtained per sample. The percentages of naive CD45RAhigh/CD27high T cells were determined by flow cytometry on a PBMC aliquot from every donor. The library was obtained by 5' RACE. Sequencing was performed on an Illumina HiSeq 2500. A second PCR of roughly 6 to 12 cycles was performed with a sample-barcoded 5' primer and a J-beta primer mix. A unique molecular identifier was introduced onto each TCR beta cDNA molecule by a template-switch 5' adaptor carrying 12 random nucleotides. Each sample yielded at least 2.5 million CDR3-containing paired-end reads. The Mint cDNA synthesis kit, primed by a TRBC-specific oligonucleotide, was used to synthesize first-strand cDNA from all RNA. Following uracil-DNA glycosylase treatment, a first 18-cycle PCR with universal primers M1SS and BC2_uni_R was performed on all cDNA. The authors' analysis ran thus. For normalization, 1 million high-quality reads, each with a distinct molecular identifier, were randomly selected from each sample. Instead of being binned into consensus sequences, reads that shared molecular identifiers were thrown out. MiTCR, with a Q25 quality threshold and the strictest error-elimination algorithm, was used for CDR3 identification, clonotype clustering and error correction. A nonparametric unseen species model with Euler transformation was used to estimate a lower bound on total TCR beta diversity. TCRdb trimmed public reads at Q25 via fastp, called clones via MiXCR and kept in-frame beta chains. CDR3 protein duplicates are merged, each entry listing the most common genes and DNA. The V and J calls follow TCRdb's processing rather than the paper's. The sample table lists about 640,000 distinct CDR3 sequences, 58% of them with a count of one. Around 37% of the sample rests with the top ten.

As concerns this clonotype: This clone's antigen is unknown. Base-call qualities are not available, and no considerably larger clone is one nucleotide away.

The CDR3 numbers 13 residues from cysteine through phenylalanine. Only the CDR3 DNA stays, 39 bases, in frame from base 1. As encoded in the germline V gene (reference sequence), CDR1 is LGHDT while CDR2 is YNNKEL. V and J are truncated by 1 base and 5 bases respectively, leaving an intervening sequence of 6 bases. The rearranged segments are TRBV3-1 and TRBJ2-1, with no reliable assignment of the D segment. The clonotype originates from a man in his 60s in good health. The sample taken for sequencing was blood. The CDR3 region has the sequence CASSQVRNNEQFF. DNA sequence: TGTGCCAGCAGCCAAGTGAGGAACAATGAGCAGTTCTTC.